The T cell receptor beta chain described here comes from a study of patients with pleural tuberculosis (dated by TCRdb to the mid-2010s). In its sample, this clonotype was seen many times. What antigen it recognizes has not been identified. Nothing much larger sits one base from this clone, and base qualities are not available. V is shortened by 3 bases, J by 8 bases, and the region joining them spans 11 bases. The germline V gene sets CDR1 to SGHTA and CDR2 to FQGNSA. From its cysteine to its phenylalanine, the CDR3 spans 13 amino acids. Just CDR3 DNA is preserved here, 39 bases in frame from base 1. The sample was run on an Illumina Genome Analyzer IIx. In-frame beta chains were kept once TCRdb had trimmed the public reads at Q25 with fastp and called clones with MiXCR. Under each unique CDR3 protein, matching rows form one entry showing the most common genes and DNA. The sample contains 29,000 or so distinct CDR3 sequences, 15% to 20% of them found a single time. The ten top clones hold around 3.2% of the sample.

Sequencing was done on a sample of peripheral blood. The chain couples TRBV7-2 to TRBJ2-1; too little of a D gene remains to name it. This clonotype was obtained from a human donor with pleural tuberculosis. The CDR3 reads CASSFLSRYEQFF. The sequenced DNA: TGTGCCAGCAGCTTCCTCTCGCGATATGAGCAGTTCTTC.